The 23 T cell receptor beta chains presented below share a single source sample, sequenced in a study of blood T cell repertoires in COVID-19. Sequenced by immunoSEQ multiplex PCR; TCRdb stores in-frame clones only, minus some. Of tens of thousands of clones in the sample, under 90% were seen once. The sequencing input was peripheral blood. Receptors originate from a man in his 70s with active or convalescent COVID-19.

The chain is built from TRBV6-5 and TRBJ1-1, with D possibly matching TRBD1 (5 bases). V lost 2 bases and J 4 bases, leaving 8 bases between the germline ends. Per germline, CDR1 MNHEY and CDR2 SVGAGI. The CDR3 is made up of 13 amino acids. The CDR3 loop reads CASSYLRGTEAFF. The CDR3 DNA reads TGTGCCAGCAGTTACCTAAGGGGCACTGAAGCTTTCTTT.

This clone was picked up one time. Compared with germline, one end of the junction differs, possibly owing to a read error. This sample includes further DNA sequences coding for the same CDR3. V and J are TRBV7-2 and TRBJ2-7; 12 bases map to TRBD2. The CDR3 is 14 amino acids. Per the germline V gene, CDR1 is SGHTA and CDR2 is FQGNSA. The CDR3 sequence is CASSLAGGPYEQYF. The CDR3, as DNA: TGTGCCAGCAGCCTAGCGGGAGGGCCCTACGAGCAGTACTTC.

The CDR3, as DNA: TGTGCCAGTAGTATAATGGGAGGAGAGACCCAGTACTTC. This translates into CASSIMGGETQYF. The rearrangement uses TRBV19 and TRBJ2-5; D is possibly TRBD2 (6 bases). This CDR3 is built from 13 residues. Germline CDR1 and CDR2: LNHDA and SQIVND (reference sequence). V dropped 2 bases and J dropped 4 bases, with 8 bases sitting between them.

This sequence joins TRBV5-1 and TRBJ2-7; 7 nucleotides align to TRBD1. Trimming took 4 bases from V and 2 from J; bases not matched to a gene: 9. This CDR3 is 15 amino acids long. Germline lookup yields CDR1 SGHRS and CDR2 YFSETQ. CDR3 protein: CASSQGTAATYEQYF. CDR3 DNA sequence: TGCGCCAGCAGCCAGGGGACAGCAGCAACCTACGAGCAGTACTTC.

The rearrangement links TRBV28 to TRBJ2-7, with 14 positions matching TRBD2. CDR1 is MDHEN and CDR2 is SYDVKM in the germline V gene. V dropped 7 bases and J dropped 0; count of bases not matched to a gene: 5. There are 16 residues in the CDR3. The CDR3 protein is CASNGLAGGYSYEQYF. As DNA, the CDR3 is TGTGCCAGCAACGGACTAGCGGGGGGATACTCCTACGAGCAGTACTTC.

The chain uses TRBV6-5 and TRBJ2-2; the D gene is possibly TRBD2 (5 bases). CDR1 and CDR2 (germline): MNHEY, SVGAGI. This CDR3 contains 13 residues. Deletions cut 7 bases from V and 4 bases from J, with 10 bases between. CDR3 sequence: CASTPRGTGELFF. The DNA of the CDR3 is TGTGCCAGCACCCCCCGGGGCACCGGGGAGCTGTTTTTT.

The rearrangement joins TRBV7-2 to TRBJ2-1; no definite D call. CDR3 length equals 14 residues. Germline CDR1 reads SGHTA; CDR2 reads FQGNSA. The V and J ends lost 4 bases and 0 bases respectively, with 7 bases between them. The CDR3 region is CASSSWSSYNEQFF. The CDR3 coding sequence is TGTGCCAGCAGCTCTTGGAGCTCCTACAATGAGCAGTTCTTC.

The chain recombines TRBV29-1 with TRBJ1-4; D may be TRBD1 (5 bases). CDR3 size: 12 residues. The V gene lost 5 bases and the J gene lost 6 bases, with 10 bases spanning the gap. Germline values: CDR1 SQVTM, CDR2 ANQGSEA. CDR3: CSVKTADEKLFF. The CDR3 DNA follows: TGCAGCGTTAAGACAGCAGATGAAAAACTGTTTTTT.

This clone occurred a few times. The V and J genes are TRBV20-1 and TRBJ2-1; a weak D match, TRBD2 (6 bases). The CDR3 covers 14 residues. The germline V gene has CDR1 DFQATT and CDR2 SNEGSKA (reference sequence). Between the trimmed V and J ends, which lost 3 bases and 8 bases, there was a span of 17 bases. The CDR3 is CSASHRGWEDEQFF. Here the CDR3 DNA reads TGCAGTGCTAGTCATAGGGGATGGGAGGATGAGCAGTTCTTC.

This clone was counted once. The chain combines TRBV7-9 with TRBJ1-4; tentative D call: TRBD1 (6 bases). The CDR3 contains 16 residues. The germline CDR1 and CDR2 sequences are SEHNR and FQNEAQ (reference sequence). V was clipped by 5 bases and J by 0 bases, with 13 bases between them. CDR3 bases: TGTGCCAGCAGCCCTCGGACAGCTACAACTAATGAAAAACTGTTTTTT. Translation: CASSPRTATTNEKLFF.

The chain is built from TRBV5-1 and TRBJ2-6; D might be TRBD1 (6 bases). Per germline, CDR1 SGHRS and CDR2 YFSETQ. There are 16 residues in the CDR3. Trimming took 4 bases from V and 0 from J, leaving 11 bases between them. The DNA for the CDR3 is TGCGCCAGCAGCGGGGGCCCCACCTCTGGGGCCAACGTCCTGACTTTC. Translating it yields CASSGGPTSGANVLTF.

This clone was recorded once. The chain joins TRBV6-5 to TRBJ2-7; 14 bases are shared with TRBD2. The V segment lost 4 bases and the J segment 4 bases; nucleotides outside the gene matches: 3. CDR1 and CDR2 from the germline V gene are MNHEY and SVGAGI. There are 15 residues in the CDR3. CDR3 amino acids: CASSSGTSGSYEQYF. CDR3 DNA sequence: TGTGCCAGCAGTTCTGGGACTAGCGGGAGTTACGAGCAGTACTTC.

The CDR3 region has the DNA TGTGCCAGCAGACTACAGGGGACTGGCAATCAGCCCCAGCATTTT. Translation: CASRLQGTGNQPQHF. J is TRBJ1-5 and V is TRBV27, with 7 bases aligning to TRBD1. From germline, CDR1 is MNHEY and CDR2 SMNVEV (reference sequence). The CDR3 totals 15 residues. With V trimmed by 6 bases and J by 2 bases, 7 bases remained unmatched.

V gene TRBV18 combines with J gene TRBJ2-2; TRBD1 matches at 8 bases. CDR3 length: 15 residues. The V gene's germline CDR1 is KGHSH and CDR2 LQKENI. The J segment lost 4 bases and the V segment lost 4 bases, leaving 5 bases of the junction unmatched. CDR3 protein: CASSLGQGGTGELFF. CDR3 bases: TGTGCCAGCTCACTCGGACAGGGTGGCACCGGGGAGCTGTTTTTT.

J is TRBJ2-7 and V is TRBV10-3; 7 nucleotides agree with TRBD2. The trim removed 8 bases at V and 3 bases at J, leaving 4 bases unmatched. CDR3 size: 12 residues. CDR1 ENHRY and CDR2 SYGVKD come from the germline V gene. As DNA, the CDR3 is TGTGCCATCCGGGGGGACGACTACGAGCAGTACTTC. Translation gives CAIRGDDYEQYF.

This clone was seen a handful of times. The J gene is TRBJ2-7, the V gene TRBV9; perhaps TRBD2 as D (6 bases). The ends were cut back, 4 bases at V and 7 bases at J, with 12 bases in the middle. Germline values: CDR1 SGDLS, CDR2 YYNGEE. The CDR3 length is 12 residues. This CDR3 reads CASSPSGYEQYF. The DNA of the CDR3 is TGTGCCAGCAGCCCGAGCGGGTATGAGCAGTACTTC. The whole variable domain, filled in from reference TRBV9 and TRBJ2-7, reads DSGVTQTPKHLITATGQRVTLRCSPRSGDLSVYWYQQSLDQGLQFLIQYYNGEERAKGNILERFSAQQFPDLHSELNLSSLELGDSALYFCASSPSGYEQYFGPGTRLTVT.

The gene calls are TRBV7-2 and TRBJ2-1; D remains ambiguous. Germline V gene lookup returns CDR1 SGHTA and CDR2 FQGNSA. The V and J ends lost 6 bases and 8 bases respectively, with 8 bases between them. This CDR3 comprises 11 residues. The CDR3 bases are TGTGCCAGCAGTTTTCAGTATGAGCAGTTCTTC. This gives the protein CASSFQYEQFF.

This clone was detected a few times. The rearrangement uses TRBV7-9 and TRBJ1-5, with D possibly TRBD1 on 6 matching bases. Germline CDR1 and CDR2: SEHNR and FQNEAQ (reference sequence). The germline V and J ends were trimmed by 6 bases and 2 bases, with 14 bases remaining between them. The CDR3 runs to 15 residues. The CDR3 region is CASSSTGSGNQPQHF. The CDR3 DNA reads TGTGCCAGCAGTTCCACAGGGTCGGGCAATCAGCCCCAGCATTTT.

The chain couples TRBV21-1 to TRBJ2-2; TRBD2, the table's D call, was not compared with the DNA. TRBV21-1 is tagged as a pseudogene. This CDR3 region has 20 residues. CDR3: CASSRRGGLAGVGNTGELFF. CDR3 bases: TGTGCCAGCAGCCGGAGGGGGGGCCTAGCGGGAGTCGGGAACACCGGGGAGCTGTTTTTT.

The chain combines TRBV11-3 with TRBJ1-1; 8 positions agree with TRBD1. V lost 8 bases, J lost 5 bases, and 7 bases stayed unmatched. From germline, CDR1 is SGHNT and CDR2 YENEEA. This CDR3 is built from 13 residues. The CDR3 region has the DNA TGTGCCAGCGGAAGGACAGGGATGACTGAAGCTTTCTTT. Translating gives CASGRTGMTEAFF.

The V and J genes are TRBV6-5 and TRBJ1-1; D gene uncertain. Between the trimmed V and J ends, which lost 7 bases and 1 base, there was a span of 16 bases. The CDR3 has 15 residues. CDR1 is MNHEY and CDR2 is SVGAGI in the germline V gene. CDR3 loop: CASTPLASGNTEAFF. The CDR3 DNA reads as TGTGCCAGCACACCCCTCGCTAGCGGGAACACTGAAGCTTTCTTT.

CDR3: CASSMLTTTTEAFF. The CDR3 coding sequence is TGTGCCAGCAGTATGTTAACCACTACCACTGAAGCTTTCTTT. The rearrangement links TRBV6-6 to TRBJ1-1; D uncertain. The V gene's germline CDR1 is MNHNY and CDR2 SVGAGI (reference sequence). The length of the CDR3 is 14 residues. Trimming cost V 5 bases and J 4 bases, with 14 bases left between them.

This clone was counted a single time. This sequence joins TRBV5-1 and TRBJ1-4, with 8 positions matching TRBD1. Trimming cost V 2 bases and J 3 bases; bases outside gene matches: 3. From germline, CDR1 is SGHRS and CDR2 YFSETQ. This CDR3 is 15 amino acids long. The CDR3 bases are TGCGCCAGCAGCTTTACAGGGGGGCCTAATGAAAAACTGTTTTTT. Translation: CASSFTGGPNEKLFF.